This T cell receptor beta chain was sequenced for a study of shared clonotypes between healthy human individuals. Study results and limitations: Donor clonotype sharing was expected to depend on sequencing depth.

This CDR3 is 15 amino acids long. In germline, CDR1 is MDHEN, CDR2 SYDVKM. The V gene end was trimmed by 3 bases and the J gene end by 5 bases; junction bases not matched to a gene: 6. The quantity of DNA used in unsorted PBMC replicate PCRs was 300 ng, corresponding to tens of thousands of T cell genomes. Produced via immunoSEQ multiplex PCR; TCRdb's table is partial and in-frame only. Of about 450,000 clones listed, about four fifths are singletons. The study enrolled healthy HIV-negative adults without recent acute infections or vaccinations as donors. It was tens of millions of PBMCs that unsorted samples used for genomic DNA. A word on this clone: Its antigen remains unknown.

The clonotype comes from a woman in her thirties or forties in good health. Some clones in this sample may be carry-over from other donors' samples. The chain employs TRBV28 and TRBJ2-7; 11 positions match TRBD1. Sequencing used PBMCs. The CDR3, as DNA: TGTGCCAGCAGTTTCCGGCCGGGACAGGGGGACGAGCAGTACTTC. Translating gives CASSFRPGQGDEQYF.